Below, 10 T cell receptor beta chains from the same sample are listed, as sequenced in a study of cytomegalovirus exposure and HLA in healthy donors. Data came from immunoSEQ multiplex PCR; TCRdb stores just in-frame clones and leaves some out. Of more than 85,000 clones in the sample, more than 85% are singletons; the top ten hold approximately 4%. Sequenced material: PBMCs. These TCRs come from a woman aged 18-29 years in good health and CMV-seropositive.

This clone appeared a single time. V usage is TRBV5-1 and J usage is TRBJ2-2; possible D gene TRBD2, 6 bases. V lost 5 bases to trimming and J lost 1 base, with 9 bases between them. CDR3 length: 14 amino acids. Germline-derived CDR1 and CDR2 are SGHRS and YFSETQ. The CDR3 DNA reads as TGCGCCAGCAGTGGAGGGAGGAACACCGGGGAGCTGTTTTTT. As protein: CASSGGRNTGELFF.

This clone turned up a few times. The chain has TRBV4-2 and TRBJ2-3; 11 nucleotides match TRBD2. The CDR3 consists of 18 residues. After removal of 4 bases from V and 1 base from J, the junction contained 10 bases not matched to a gene. Germline CDR1 is LGHNA and CDR2 is YNFKEQ. In nucleotides, the CDR3 is TGTGCCAGCAGCCGCCTAGCGGGGGGCCAACCCCGCACAGATACGCAGTATTTT. This encodes CASSRLAGGQPRTDTQYF.

This clone appeared once. V and J are TRBV2 and TRBJ1-2, with 8 bases that match TRBD1. Germline V gene sequence: CDR1 SNHLY, CDR2 FYNNEI. Trimming at V came to 4 bases and at J to 8 bases, leaving 6 bases not matched to a gene. The CDR3 is made up of 13 amino acids. The CDR3 sequence is CASSGQGRGGYTF. The DNA for the CDR3 is TGTGCCAGCAGTGGACAGGGGAGGGGCGGCTACACCTTC.

Only one count was recorded for this clone. This sequence joins TRBV10-2 and TRBJ2-7, with 7 bases identical to TRBD2. V gave up 6 bases and J gave up 2 bases; unmatched junction bases: 10. CDR1 is WSHSY, CDR2 SAAADI, per germline. This CDR3 has 15 residues. The DNA of the CDR3 is TGCGCCAGCAGCCCCACCCGACTAGCCGCCTACGAGCAGTACTTC. This encodes CASSPTRLAAYEQYF.

This clone has a single count. The rearrangement joins TRBV5-1 to TRBJ2-3, with TRBD1 as a possible D gene (6 bases). The CDR3 covers 17 residues. Trimming removed 4 bases at V and 0 bases at J, with 18 bases between. Germline CDR1 reads SGHRS; CDR2 reads YFSETQ. The CDR3 protein is CASSQLPGEKSTDTQYF. The CDR3 DNA sequence: TGCGCCAGCAGCCAACTCCCAGGGGAAAAGAGCACAGATACGCAGTATTTT.

For the CDR3, the DNA is TGTGCCAGCAGTTCTCCGGGGAACACTGAAGCTTTCTTT. It codes for CASSSPGNTEAFF. This chain uses TRBV6-1 with TRBJ1-1; D not resolved. The V and J ends lost 5 bases and 1 base respectively, with 8 bases between them. The germline gives CDR1 MNHNS, CDR2 SASEGT. This CDR3 has 13 amino acids.

Only a few counts were recorded for this clone. This rearrangement joins TRBV5-1 to TRBJ2-7, with 7 bases identical to TRBD1. Trimming cost V 3 bases and J 3 bases; bases outside gene matches: 0. Germline CDR1 is SGHRS and CDR2 is YFSETQ. The CDR3 runs to 12 residues. This CDR3 is CASSWDSYEQYF. CDR3 coding DNA: TGCGCCAGCAGCTGGGACAGCTACGAGCAGTACTTC.

The V call is TRBV2, the J call TRBJ2-7, with D maybe TRBD2 (6 bases). Per the germline V gene, CDR1 is SNHLY and CDR2 is FYNNEI. The CDR3 contains 12 residues. The V and J ends lost 6 bases and 1 base respectively, with 7 bases between them. The CDR3 region is CASRRDSYEQYF. The CDR3 region has the DNA TGTGCCAGCAGGCGGGATTCCTACGAGCAGTACTTC.

The chain uses TRBV6-1 and TRBJ1-6; D is perhaps TRBD1 (6 bases). The germline V gene encodes CDR1 MNHNS and CDR2 SASEGT. Trimming pared 2 bases from V and 7 bases from J, leaving 18 bases between. This CDR3 has 17 residues. The CDR3: CASSEQLRQVRNSPLHF. In DNA form, the CDR3 reads TGTGCCAGCAGTGAACAGCTCCGACAGGTGAGAAATTCACCCCTCCACTTT.

This chain uses TRBV5-5 with TRBJ2-7; 10 nucleotides align to TRBD1. This CDR3 region has 15 residues. J was trimmed by 4 bases and V by 3 bases; bases with no gene match: 7. Germline V CDR1 and CDR2: SGHKS, YYEKEE (reference sequence). CDR3 region: CASSWGDRGIYEQYF. CDR3 sequence (DNA): TGTGCCAGCAGCTGGGGGGACAGGGGAATATACGAGCAGTACTTC.